These 7 T cell receptor beta chains share one sample of origin, sequenced in a study of cytomegalovirus exposure and HLA in healthy donors. The PCR contained 60 Vbeta and 13 Jbeta primers. Only in-frame clones appear in the TCRdb table, and some are missing; sequencing was by immunoSEQ multiplex PCR. The sample carries roughly 140,000 clones, about three fifths recorded once. Sequenced material: PBMCs. These TCRs come from a woman aged 25 to 39 in good health and CMV-seropositive.

V gene TRBV27 combines with J gene TRBJ2-1; 7 bases are shared with TRBD2. V was pared by 2 bases and J by 0 bases, with 4 bases of the junction left unmatched. CDR3 length: 16 amino acids. Germline CDR1 and CDR2: MNHEY and SMNVEV (reference sequence). The DNA of the CDR3 is TGTGCCAGCAGTTTACAGCGGGGTAGCTCCTACAATGAGCAGTTCTTC. This gives the protein CASSLQRGSSYNEQFF.

This clone was detected once. V is TRBV2 and J is TRBJ1-2; the D is unclear. Germline-derived CDR1 and CDR2 are SNHLY and FYNNEI. Trimming pared 7 bases from V and 0 bases from J, leaving 9 bases between. The CDR3 sequence is 13 residues long. The CDR3 coding sequence is TGTGCCAGCAAGAACAGATCTAACTATGGCTACACCTTC. Its protein product is CASKNRSNYGYTF.

The V call is TRBV4-1, the J call TRBJ2-1, with 13 bases fitting TRBD2. V lost 0 bases and J lost 4; bases outside the gene matches: 3. This CDR3 region has 17 residues. Per germline, CDR1 MGHRA and CDR2 YSYEKL. The DNA of the CDR3 is TGCGCCAGCAGCCAAGATCAACTAGCGGGAGGGTACAATGAGCAGTTCTTC. Residues: CASSQDQLAGGYNEQFF.

This clone appeared a few times. V is TRBV7-6 and J is TRBJ1-1, with D unresolved. From germline, CDR1 is SGHVS and CDR2 FNYEAQ. CDR3 length: 13 residues. Trimming stripped 2 bases from V and 7 bases from J, with 11 bases between. Here the CDR3 reads CASSLKVADEAFF. In DNA, the CDR3 is TGTGCCAGCAGCTTAAAGGTGGCGGATGAAGCTTTCTTT.

The chain employs TRBV5-1 and TRBJ2-5; D may be TRBD1 (7 bases). The germline V gene has CDR1 SGHRS and CDR2 YFSETQ. The CDR3 has 15 residues. Trimming took 4 bases from V and 11 from J, leaving 24 bases between them. In nucleotides, the CDR3 is TGCGCCAGCAGCCCGGAGGGGGCCGGGCTGGGGGAGCAGTACTTC. This translates into CASSPEGAGLGEQYF.

The V call is TRBV6-5, the J call TRBJ1-2, with D hard to call. Trimming pared 4 bases from V and 14 bases from J, leaving 17 bases between. Germline CDR1 reads MNHEY; CDR2 reads SVGAGI. The CDR3 length is 12 residues. The CDR3: CASSSLREGGTF. The DNA for the CDR3 is TGTGCCAGCAGTTCTCTCCGGGAAGGTGGTACCTTC.

This clone was detected only a few times. The V gene is TRBV9, the J gene TRBJ2-7; 9 nucleotides line up with TRBD1. V lost 3 bases and J lost 9; bases outside the gene matches: 10. The CDR3 runs to 14 residues. Germline V gene data show CDR1 as SGDLS and CDR2 as YYNGEE. The CDR3 nucleotides are TGTGCCAGCAGCGCACAGGGGGCGCCGGTGCGGCAGTACTTC. Its translation is CASSAQGAPVRQYF.